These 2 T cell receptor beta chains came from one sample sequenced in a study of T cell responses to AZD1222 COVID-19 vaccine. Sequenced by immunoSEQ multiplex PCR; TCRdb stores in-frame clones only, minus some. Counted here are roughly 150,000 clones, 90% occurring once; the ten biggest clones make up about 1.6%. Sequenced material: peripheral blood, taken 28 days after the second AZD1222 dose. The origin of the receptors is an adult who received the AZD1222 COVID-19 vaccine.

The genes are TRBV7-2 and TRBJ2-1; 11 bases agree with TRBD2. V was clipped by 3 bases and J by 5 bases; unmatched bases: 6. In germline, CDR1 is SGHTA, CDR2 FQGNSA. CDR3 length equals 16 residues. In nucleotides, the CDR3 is TGTGCCAGCAGCTTCGACGGGACTAGCGGAAACAATGAGCAGTTCTTC. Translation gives CASSFDGTSGNNEQFF.

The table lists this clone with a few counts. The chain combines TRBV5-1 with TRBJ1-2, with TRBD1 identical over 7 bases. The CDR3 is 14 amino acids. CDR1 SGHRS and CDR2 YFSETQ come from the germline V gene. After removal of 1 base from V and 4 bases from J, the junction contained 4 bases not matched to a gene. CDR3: CASSLTGEGYGYTF. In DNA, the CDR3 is TGCGCCAGCAGCTTGACAGGGGAGGGCTATGGCTACACCTTC. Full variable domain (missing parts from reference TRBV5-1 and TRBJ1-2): KAGVTQTPRYLIKTRGQQVTLSCSPISGHRSVSWYQQTPGQGLQFLFEYFSETQRNKGNFPGRFSGRQFSNSRSEMNVSTLELGDSALYLCASSLTGEGYGYTFGSGTRLTVV.